This record concerns one T cell receptor (beta chain) sequence. The entry originates in a study of T cell responses to AZD1222 COVID-19 vaccine. Data came from immunoSEQ multiplex PCR; TCRdb stores just in-frame clones and leaves some out. The table includes roughly 140,000 clones, approximately 90% detected once. This receptor was taken from an adult in good health. Sequencing was performed on peripheral blood, taken on day 0 of AZD1222 vaccination.

This CDR3 is CASSLAGMNTEAFF. CDR3 in DNA: TGTGCCAGCAGTTTAGCAGGGATGAACACTGAAGCTTTCTTT. The chain joins TRBV27 to TRBJ1-1; D possibly corresponds to TRBD1 (5 bases). V lost 2 bases and J 0 bases, leaving 7 bases between the germline ends. This CDR3 is 14 amino acids long. Germline-derived CDR1 and CDR2 are MNHEY and SMNVEV (reference sequence).